Listed below are T cell receptor beta chains from one sample, sequenced in a study of blood T cell repertoires in COVID-19. TCRdb keeps only in-frame clones here, not all; method: immunoSEQ multiplex PCR. This table has 200,000 to 250,000 clones, around 85% appearing once. Sample: peripheral blood. All receptors derive from a woman in her twenties or thirties who had recovered from COVID-19. Both conserved end residues are part of each CDR3. A D gene is named only where the DNA matches it firmly. Some rows have no size entry. The others give once, few or many, or a class for an expanded clone.

j_call d_call v_call clone_size cdr3_aa cdr3_nt
TRBJ2-3 NA TRBV9 NA CASSVGSAIHTDTQYF TGTGCCAGCAGCGTAGGTAGCGCTATTCACACAGATACGCAGTATTTT
TRBJ1-1 NA TRBV29-1 NA CSVVNGDTEAFF TGCAGCGTGGTAAACGGGGACACTGAAGCTTTCTTT
TRBJ2-2 NA TRBV3-1/TRBV3-2 NA CASSHHLGTTAGELFF TGTGCCAGCAGCCACCATCTGGGCACCACCGCCGGGGAGCTGTTTTTT
TRBJ1-3 NA TRBV7-2 NA CASSLSPLSSGNTIYF TGTGCCAGCAGCTTAAGCCCGTTAAGCTCTGGAAACACCATATATTTT
TRBJ2-5 TRBD2 TRBV7-2 NA CASSSRLARETQYF TGTGCCAGCAGCTCCCGACTAGCTAGGGAGACCCAGTACTTC
TRBJ1-2 NA TRBV6-5 NA CASSSDGYTF TGTGCCAGCAGTTCCGATGGCTACACCTTC
TRBJ2-2 NA TRBV5-5 NA CASSFTDSSNTGELFF TGTGCCAGCAGCTTTACGGACAGCTCGAACACCGGGGAGCTGTTTTTT
TRBJ1-6 NA TRBV18 NA CASSPIQVPINSPLHF TGTGCCAGCTCGCCTATACAGGTACCAATCAATTCACCCCTCCACTTT
TRBJ1-1 TRBD1 TRBV6-2/TRBV6-3 NA CASSTTGGGTEAFF TGTGCCAGCAGTACAACAGGGGGCGGGACTGAAGCTTTCTTT
TRBJ1-6 NA TRBV7-9 NA CASSRTGSNSPLHF TGTGCCAGCAGCCGAACAGGGAGTAATTCACCCCTCCACTTT
TRBJ1-6 NA TRBV6-1 NA CASSEIGGGTHSPLHF TGTGCCAGCAGTGAGATTGGGGGAGGGACCCATTCACCCCTCCACTTT
TRBJ1-4 NA TRBV19 NA CASSISATNEKLFF TGTGCCAGTAGTATCAGTGCAACTAATGAAAAACTGTTTTTT
TRBJ1-1 TRBD1 TRBV5-4 few CASSDGRQGMNTEAFF TGTGCCAGCAGCGATGGACGACAGGGGATGAACACTGAAGCTTTCTTT
TRBJ2-1 NA TRBV5-4 once CASSLSRGEQFF TGTGCCAGCAGCCTTTCCAGGGGAGAGCAGTTCTTC
TRBJ2-5 TRBD1 TRBV5-1 NA CASSLRTGGHYQETQYF TGCGCCAGCAGCTTAAGGACAGGGGGACATTACCAAGAGACCCAGTACTTC
TRBJ1-5 NA TRBV6-5 once CASSYSGAADQPQHF TGTGCCAGCAGTTACTCGGGGGCAGCGGATCAGCCCCAGCATTTT
TRBJ1-6 NA TRBV7-9 NA CASRLPTSAGNSPLHF TGTGCCAGCAGGTTACCCACATCAGCGGGCAATTCACCCCTCCACTTT